The rows below give T cell receptor beta chains drawn from one sample of a study of response to subunit inactivated influenza vaccine. TCRdb reprocessed the RT-PCR reads with MiXCR, giving one entry per CDR3 protein. The table includes about 480,000 distinct CDR3 sequences, around 25% detected once. The specimen comprised CD4+ T cells sorted from PBMCs, sampled 5 to 6 days after vaccination. All receptors derive from a man between 50 and 59 years old who received an inactivated influenza vaccine. CDR3s include the opening cysteine and the closing phenylalanine or tryptophan. The order of the fields is V gene, clone size, J gene, D gene, CDR3 protein, CDR3 DNA. The D gene is left open where the match is weak. A row's size may be missing; if present it is once, few, many or a size class.

TRBV5-1	NA	TRBJ2-5	NA	CASSLAGGYETQYF	TGCGCCAGCAGCTTGGCCGGAGGGTACGAGACCCAGTACTTC
TRBV5-1	few	TRBJ2-3	TRBD2	CASSLDSHLAGRTRSTDTQYF	TGCGCCAGCAGCTTGGATTCCCACTTAGCGGGGCGTACGCGTTCCACAGATACGCAGTATTTT
TRBV28	many	TRBJ2-7	NA	CASGISYEQYF	TGTGCCAGCGGGATCTCCTACGAGCAGTACTTC
TRBV5-1	few	TRBJ1-5	NA	CASSLSGGGEPQHF	TGCGCCAGCAGCTTGAGCGGGGGTGGCGAGCCCCAGCATTTT
TRBV20-1	many	TRBJ2-3	TRBD1	CSARRDSYTTDTQYF	TGCAGTGCTCGAAGGGACAGCTATACCACAGATACGCAGTATTTT
TRBV20-1	NA	TRBJ2-6	NA	CSARVVVGANVLTF	TGCAGTGCTAGAGTGGTGGTTGGGGCCAACGTCCTGACTTTC
TRBV20-1	few	TRBJ2-7	TRBD1	CSASQGAVYEQYF	TGCAGTGCTAGTCAGGGGGCCGTCTACGAGCAGTACTTC
TRBV3-1	few	TRBJ2-1	NA	CASSPDRRGQFF	TGTGCCAGCAGCCCAGATCGAAGGGGGCAGTTCTTC
TRBV13	NA	TRBJ2-7	NA	CASSFLSGQTYEQYF	TGTGCCAGCAGCTTCTTATCGGGGCAAACCTACGAGCAGTACTTC
TRBV29-1	few	TRBJ2-2	NA	CSARRTGELFF	TGCAGCGCTCGGCGGACCGGGGAGCTGTTTTTT
TRBV3-1	NA	TRBJ2-7	TRBD2	CASSQVGSGLATMGAYEQYF	TGTGCCAGCAGCCAAGTTGGTTCCGGACTAGCGACTATGGGCGCCTACGAGCAGTACTTC
TRBV28	few	TRBJ2-7	NA	CASSLSRQIQYF	TGTGCCAGCAGTTTATCACGGCAAATCCAGTACTTC
TRBV28	NA	TRBJ2-3	NA	CASSLWGGNRRDTQYF	TGTGCCAGCAGTTTATGGGGCGGGAACCGAAGGGATACGCAGTATTTT
TRBV6-6	NA	TRBJ1-5	NA	CASSYGQQPQHF	TGTGCCAGCAGTTACGGGCAGCAGCCCCAGCATTTT
TRBV7-2	NA	TRBJ2-5	NA	CASSLGEWETQYF	TGTGCCAGCAGCCTGGGGGAGTGGGAGACCCAGTACTTC
TRBV9	NA	TRBJ2-3	NA	CASSVGWGTDTQYF	TGTGCCAGCAGCGTAGGTTGGGGAACAGATACGCAGTATTTT
TRBV12-3/TRBV12-4	NA	TRBJ2-3	NA	CASSPGGVVSDTQYF	TGTGCCAGCAGTCCAGGGGGGGTTGTGTCAGATACGCAGTATTTT
TRBV7-2	few	TRBJ2-6	NA	CASTPPPSVGANVLTF	TGTGCCAGCACCCCCCCCCCGAGTGTAGGGGCCAACGTCCTGACTTTC
TRBV20-1	NA	TRBJ2-7	NA	CSEKRASSYEQYF	TGCAGTGAAAAGCGGGCCAGCTCCTACGAGCAGTACTTC
TRBV5-1	few	TRBJ1-1	TRBD1	CASSLEGRGRAEAFF	TGCGCCAGCAGCTTGGAAGGCAGGGGGCGGGCTGAAGCTTTCTTT
TRBV20-1	few	TRBJ2-7	TRBD2	CSARDLGGAYEQYF	TGCAGTGCTAGAGATTTGGGGGGGGCCTACGAGCAGTACTTC
TRBV7-9	NA	TRBJ2-1	NA	CASSGGTSYNEQFF	TGTGCCAGCAGCGGAGGTACAAGCTACAATGAGCAGTTCTTC
TRBV5-4	NA	TRBJ2-2	NA	CASSPRSDGGVTGELFF	TGTGCCAGCAGCCCCAGGTCGGACGGGGGCGTCACCGGGGAGCTGTTTTTT
TRBV4-3	NA	TRBJ2-2	NA	CASSQESRTGELFF	TGCGCCAGCAGCCAAGAATCCCGTACCGGGGAGCTGTTTTTT
TRBV4-3	NA	TRBJ1-5	NA	CASSQVLTGNQPQHF	TGCGCCAGCAGCCAAGTTCTCACAGGGAATCAGCCCCAGCATTTT
TRBV7-2	NA	TRBJ2-7	NA	CASSSLVGQYF	TGTGCCAGCAGCTCGCTAGTAGGGCAGTACTTC
TRBV11-2	once	TRBJ2-5	TRBD1	CAGGTGGGETQYF	TGTGCCGGAGGGACAGGGGGCGGAGAGACCCAGTACTTC
TRBV5-1	NA	TRBJ2-7	NA	CASSPNPGRLTHYEQYF	TGCGCCAGCAGCCCAAACCCGGGACGATTAACACACTACGAGCAGTACTTC
TRBV5-1	many	TRBJ1-5	NA	CASSLGGVGDQPQHF	TGCGCCAGCAGCTTGGGGGGAGTCGGGGATCAGCCCCAGCATTTT
TRBV11-2	NA	TRBJ2-7	TRBD1	CASSFTGGVYEQYF	TGTGCCAGCAGCTTCACAGGGGGAGTGTACGAGCAGTACTTC
TRBV20-1	NA	TRBJ1-1	TRBD1	CSARDRGTGPEAFF	TGCAGTGCTAGAGATCGGGGGACAGGCCCTGAAGCTTTCTTT
TRBV7-2	NA	TRBJ1-5	NA	CASSFQADSNQPQHF	TGTGCCAGCAGCTTCCAGGCGGATAGCAATCAGCCCCAGCATTTT
TRBV10-3	few	TRBJ2-7	TRBD1	CAIRNPGQGIYEQYF	TGTGCCATCAGAAACCCGGGACAGGGCATCTACGAGCAGTACTTC
TRBV3-1	NA	TRBJ1-2	NA	CASSQVLGNTGYTF	TGTGCCAGCAGCCAAGTTCTGGGAAATACTGGCTACACCTTC
TRBV6-2/TRBV6-3	NA	TRBJ2-3	NA	CASRRDPTDTQYF	TGTGCCAGTCGGAGGGACCCCACAGATACGCAGTATTTT
TRBV7-9	NA	TRBJ1-1	NA	CASSLSGTVNTEAFF	TGTGCCAGCAGCTTAAGCGGGACGGTGAACACTGAAGCTTTCTTT
TRBV11-1	NA	TRBJ2-7	NA	CASSLSGQLYEQYF	TGTGCCAGCAGCTTATCTGGCCAACTCTACGAGCAGTACTTC
TRBV29-1	few	TRBJ1-5	NA	CSVRVQGEKPQHF	TGCAGCGTTCGGGTGCAGGGCGAAAAACCCCAGCATTTT
TRBV11-2	NA	TRBJ2-1	NA	CASSYPSGGGAFSYNEQFF	TGTGCCAGCAGTTACCCTTCGGGTGGTGGGGCATTCTCCTACAATGAGCAGTTCTTC
TRBV6-5	few	TRBJ2-3	TRBD2	CASSYSLASGGDQDTQYF	TGTGCCAGCAGTTACTCTCTCGCTAGCGGGGGGGATCAAGATACGCAGTATTTT
TRBV3-1	few	TRBJ2-3	TRBD1	CASSPGTGGATQYF	TGTGCCAGCAGCCCGGGGACAGGCGGAGCCACGCAGTATTTT
TRBV5-1	few	TRBJ2-1	TRBD2	CASSPGLAGGGDEQFF	TGCGCCAGCAGCCCCGGACTAGCGGGGGGGGGAGATGAGCAGTTCTTC
TRBV18	NA	TRBJ2-6	NA	CASSPGFGGTVLTF	TGTGCCAGCTCACCAGGGTTTGGGGGAACCGTCCTGACTTTC
TRBV7-2	many	TRBJ1-6	NA	CASSLDSGARSPLHF	TGTGCCAGCAGCTTAGATTCGGGGGCAAGGTCACCCCTCCACTTT
TRBV6-2/TRBV6-3	few	TRBJ1-6	NA	CASQPGQNSPLHF	TGTGCCAGCCAACCCGGGCAAAATTCACCCCTCCACTTT